A selection of T cell receptor beta chains follows, all from one sample in a study of T cell responses to AZD1222 COVID-19 vaccine. Measured with immunoSEQ multiplex PCR; TCRdb has only the in-frame clones, and not every one. In the table there are about 66,000 clones, 75% to 95% of which are singletons. This sample comprised peripheral blood, obtained 28 days after the second dose of the MenACWY control vaccine. The source is an adult who received the MenACWY meningococcal vaccine as a control. Both conserved end residues are part of each CDR3. A D gene is named only where the DNA matches it firmly. Expanded clones are given a class, and other clones once, few, many or no size at all.

>NA|NA|TRBV6-5|TRBJ2-1
CASAGPENEQFF
TGTGCCAGCGCTGGGCCGGAGAATGAGCAGTTCTTC
>NA|TRBD1|TRBV6-1|TRBJ1-1
CASSENHGGQGEAFF
TGTGCCAGCAGTGAGAATCATGGCGGACAGGGTGAAGCTTTCTTT
>NA|NA|TRBV9|TRBJ2-5
CASSVAKTETQYF
TGTGCCAGCAGCGTAGCTAAGACAGAGACCCAGTACTTC
>once|TRBD2|TRBV2|TRBJ2-3
CATTNPSGATDTQYF
TGTGCCACAACTAACCCTAGCGGGGCCACAGATACGCAGTATTTT
>once|NA|TRBV5-4|TRBJ2-1
CASSLDYYNEQFF
TGTGCCAGCAGCCTGGACTACTACAATGAGCAGTTCTTC
>NA|NA|TRBV9|TRBJ1-4
CASSSQMTGNEKLFF
TGTGCCAGCAGCTCACAGATGACTGGGAATGAAAAACTGTTTTTT
>NA|NA|TRBV10-2|TRBJ2-7
CASSDPGEQYF
TGCGCCAGCAGTGACCCAGGCGAGCAGTACTTC
>NA|NA|TRBV2|TRBJ1-5
CASTGSREPQHF
TGTGCCAGTACGGGATCGAGGGAGCCCCAGCATTTT
>NA|NA|TRBV7-3|TRBJ2-5
CASSFGAQETQYF
TGTGCCAGCAGCTTCGGGGCCCAAGAGACCCAGTACTTC
>NA|TRBD1|TRBV29-1|TRBJ1-2
CSAYPGQGGSDYGYTF
TGCAGCGCCTACCCGGGACAGGGGGGTAGTGACTATGGCTACACCTTC
>NA|NA|TRBV5-4|TRBJ1-6
CASSSNNSPLHF
TGTGCCAGCAGCTCGAATAATTCACCCCTCCACTTT
>NA|NA|TRBV19|TRBJ2-1
CASRTGFHEQFF
TGTGCCAGTAGAACAGGGTTCCATGAGCAGTTCTTC
>NA|TRBD1|TRBV6-5|TRBJ1-6
CASTADRANSPLHF
TGTGCCAGCACCGCAGACAGGGCGAATTCACCCCTCCACTTT
>medium-sized|NA|TRBV10-3|TRBJ2-1
CAIQQEGSPDEQFF
TGTGCCATACAGCAGGAAGGCTCTCCTGATGAGCAGTTCTTC
>NA|NA|TRBV11-2|TRBJ1-1
CASSSDMNTEAFF
TGTGCCAGCAGCTCAGATATGAACACTGAAGCTTTCTTT
>NA|TRBD1|TRBV19|TRBJ1-5
CASSIYPGQVSNQPQHF
TGTGCCAGTAGTATTTACCCAGGACAGGTTAGCAATCAGCCCCAGCATTTT
>NA|NA|TRBV15|TRBJ2-6
CATSRGQSGANVLTF
TGTGCCACCAGCAGGGGCCAATCTGGGGCCAACGTCCTGACTTTC
>NA|NA|TRBV11-1|TRBJ2-7
CASRGRGTPSYEQYF
TGTGCCAGCAGGGGAAGGGGGACACCCTCCTACGAGCAGTACTTC
>NA|NA|TRBV21-1|TRBJ2-2
CASSKRPGLDKRFGELFF
TGTGCCAGCAGCAAAAGGCCAGGACTAGACAAGCGGTTCGGGGAGCTGTTTTTT
>NA|TRBD1|TRBV3-1/TRBV3-2|TRBJ1-2
CASSQGGTGVYGYTF
TGTGCCAGCAGCCAAGGCGGGACAGGGGTCTATGGCTACACCTTC
>NA|NA|TRBV28|TRBJ1-3
CASTGGNTIYF
TGTGCCAGCACCGGTGGAAACACCATATATTTT
>NA|NA|TRBV7-9|TRBJ2-7
CASSLATGYEQYF
TGTGCCAGCAGCTTAGCCACCGGGTACGAGCAGTACTTC
>few|NA|TRBV7-9|TRBJ1-6
CASSRDTNSPLHF
TGTGCCAGCAGCCGGGACACTAATTCACCCCTCCACTTT
>NA|NA|TRBV10-3|TRBJ2-7
CAISSNTDESYF
TGTGCCATCAGTTCAAACACGGACGAATCGTACTTC
>NA|NA|TRBV28|TRBJ1-6
CASSLGRNQSPLHF
TGTGCCAGCAGTTTAGGGCGGAATCAGTCACCCCTCCACTTT
>NA|NA|TRBV6-5|TRBJ1-2
CASTGRGMNGYTF
TGTGCCAGCACGGGGCGGGGGATGAATGGCTACACCTTC
>NA|NA|TRBV21-1|TRBJ2-1
CASRPGLAGTSSYNEQFF
TGTGCCAGCAGACCGGGACTAGCGGGTACAAGCTCCTACAATGAGCAGTTCTTC